What follows are 3 T cell receptor beta chains derived from one specimen sequenced in a study of control samples from healthy donors and cancer patients. The assay was immunoSEQ multiplex PCR, and TCRdb's table has in-frame clones only and misses some. The repertoire has 28,000 or so clones, 82% of them found once; the top ten carry 23%. Specimen: PBMCs. The source of these receptors is a man aged 55 to 70 with colorectal cancer.

This chain uses TRBV28 with TRBJ1-2; no clear D. The CDR3 extends over 15 amino acids. The V and J ends lost 2 bases and 3 bases respectively, with 13 bases between them. CDR1 and CDR2 (germline): MDHEN, SYDVKM. The CDR3, as DNA: TGTGCCAGCAGTTTAGGTCGGGGATGGGACTATGGCTACACCTTC. Its translation: CASSLGRGWDYGYTF.

This rearrangement joins TRBV4-2 to TRBJ1-1; D is undetermined. This CDR3 is built from 14 residues. Trimming pared 0 bases from V and 2 bases from J, leaving 7 bases between. Germline V gives CDR1 LGHNA, CDR2 YNFKEQ. The CDR3 DNA sequence: TGTGCCAGCAGCCAAGACTGGGGTAACACTGAAGCTTTCTTT. Protein product: CASSQDWGNTEAFF.

The rearrangement uses TRBV7-2 and TRBJ1-1; TRBD1 aligns across 9 bases. Germline V gives CDR1 SGHTA, CDR2 FQGNSA. With 3 bases clipped from V and 5 bases from J, the junction kept 13 bases outside the gene matches. The CDR3 has 17 residues. CDR3 sequence: CASSFYLGQGSRTEAFF. The CDR3 DNA reads TGTGCCAGCAGCTTCTACCTGGGACAGGGAAGTAGGACTGAAGCTTTCTTT.